These T cell receptor beta chains were read from a single sample in a study of cytomegalovirus exposure and HLA in healthy donors. Data came from immunoSEQ multiplex PCR; TCRdb stores just in-frame clones and leaves some out. The repertoire includes 110,000 to 150,000 clones, roughly 74% of them detected once, and roughly 2.4% sits in the top ten. Sequencing was performed on PBMCs. These TCRs come from a woman in her late teens or twenties in good health and CMV-seropositive. Both conserved end residues are part of each CDR3. Fields, in order: J gene, V gene, clone size, D gene, CDR3 protein, CDR3 DNA. The D gene is left open where the match is weak. Clone size appears in some rows only: once, few, many, or a class for an expanded clone.

J: TRBJ2-5; V: TRBV4-1; size: NA; D: TRBD1; CDR3: CASSQEGVPDRGETQYF; DNA: TGCGCCAGCAGCCAAGAGGGGGTACCGGACAGGGGTGAGACCCAGTACTTC
J: TRBJ1-2; V: TRBV5-6; size: few; D: TRBD1; CDR3: CASTGGTGPGYTF; DNA: TGTGCCAGCACCGGTGGGACAGGGCCTGGCTACACCTTC
J: TRBJ2-6; V: TRBV5-1; size: NA; D: NA; CDR3: CASSSWTAAGANVLTF; DNA: TGCGCCAGCAGCTCCTGGACAGCGGCTGGGGCCAACGTCCTGACTTTC
J: TRBJ2-7; V: TRBV15; size: few; D: TRBD1; CDR3: CATSSPGQNYEQYF; DNA: TGTGCCACCAGCTCGCCGGGACAGAACTACGAGCAGTACTTC
J: TRBJ2-3; V: TRBV4-1; size: NA; D: NA; CDR3: CASSQTSTLATDTQYF; DNA: TGCGCCAGCAGCCAAACTAGTACCCTAGCCACAGATACGCAGTATTTT
J: TRBJ1-1; V: TRBV5-6; size: NA; D: TRBD1; CDR3: CASRRDRGNEAFF; DNA: TGTGCCAGCAGAAGGGACAGGGGAAATGAAGCTTTCTTT
J: TRBJ2-1; V: TRBV7-9; size: NA; D: TRBD2; CDR3: CASSRTSGGENEQFF; DNA: TGTGCCAGCAGTCGTACTAGCGGGGGGGAGAATGAGCAGTTCTTC
J: TRBJ1-4; V: TRBV6-4; size: NA; D: TRBD1; CDR3: CASPGTGDEKLFF; DNA: TGTGCCAGCCCCGGGACAGGGGATGAAAAACTGTTTTTT
J: TRBJ1-6; V: TRBV4-2; size: NA; D: NA; CDR3: CASSQGQEYSPLHF; DNA: TGTGCCAGCAGCCAAGGGCAGGAATATTCACCCCTCCACTTT
J: TRBJ1-3; V: TRBV23-1; size: NA; D: TRBD1; CDR3: CASSRRRTGSAGNTIYF; DNA: TGCGCCAGCAGTCGCAGGAGGACAGGTAGCGCTGGAAACACCATATATTTT
J: TRBJ2-2; V: TRBV9; size: NA; D: TRBD2; CDR3: CASSVSSGYTGELFF; DNA: TGTGCCAGCAGCGTATCTAGCGGATACACCGGGGAGCTGTTTTTT
J: TRBJ2-7; V: TRBV7-9; size: NA; D: NA; CDR3: CASSGRTGGYEQYF; DNA: TGTGCCAGCAGCGGAAGAACAGGAGGGTACGAGCAGTACTTC
J: TRBJ1-2; V: TRBV7-6; size: NA; D: NA; CDR3: CASSLTPQDGYTF; DNA: TGTGCCAGCAGCTTAACCCCGCAGGATGGCTACACCTTC
J: TRBJ1-2; V: TRBV7-9; size: NA; D: NA; CDR3: CASSKTGGLADGYTF; DNA: TGTGCCAGCAGCAAGACCGGGGGGCTAGCCGATGGCTACACCTTC
J: TRBJ1-1; V: TRBV19; size: NA; D: TRBD1; CDR3: CASSRTGATEAFF; DNA: TGTGCCAGTAGTCGGACAGGGGCCACTGAAGCTTTCTTT
J: TRBJ2-3; V: TRBV6-4; size: NA; D: TRBD2; CDR3: CASSARAGGGDTQYF; DNA: TGTGCCAGCAGCGCCCGAGCGGGGGGAGGAGATACGCAGTATTTT
J: TRBJ1-2; V: TRBV4-3; size: NA; D: NA; CDR3: CASSQDPGGLFVGYTF; DNA: TGCGCCAGCAGCCAAGATCCTGGTGGGCTGTTCGTTGGCTACACCTTC
J: TRBJ2-7; V: TRBV6-7; size: NA; D: TRBD1; CDR3: CASSYSNADRVLTYEQYF; DNA: TGTGCCAGCAGTTACTCGAACGCGGACAGGGTCCTTACCTACGAGCAGTACTTC
J: TRBJ1-2; V: TRBV2; size: NA; D: NA; CDR3: CASFTANYGYTF; DNA: TGTGCCAGTTTTACAGCTAACTATGGCTACACCTTC
J: TRBJ1-1; V: TRBV10-1; size: few; D: TRBD1; CDR3: CASSAWGTGTEAFF; DNA: TGCGCCAGCAGTGCCTGGGGGACAGGGACTGAAGCTTTCTTT
J: TRBJ2-1; V: TRBV5-1; size: NA; D: TRBD2; CDR3: CASSLTSGFSSYNEQFF; DNA: TGCGCCAGCAGCCTGACTAGCGGGTTCAGCTCCTACAATGAGCAGTTCTTC
J: TRBJ1-4; V: TRBV6-1; size: once; D: TRBD1; CDR3: CASSWDRGREKLFF; DNA: TGTGCCAGCAGTTGGGACAGGGGGCGGGAAAAACTGTTTTTT
J: TRBJ2-3; V: TRBV6-5; size: NA; D: NA; CDR3: CASSPGGTDTQYF; DNA: TGTGCCAGCAGCCCAGGGGGCACAGATACGCAGTATTTT
J: TRBJ1-1; V: TRBV5-4; size: few; D: NA; CDR3: CASSKQGTEAFF; DNA: TGTGCCAGCAGCAAACAGGGCACTGAAGCTTTCTTT
J: TRBJ1-3; V: TRBV27; size: NA; D: NA; CDR3: CASSLNWPPSGNTIYF; DNA: TGTGCCAGCAGTTTAAATTGGCCGCCCTCTGGAAACACCATATATTTT
J: TRBJ1-2; V: TRBV5-4; size: NA; D: TRBD1; CDR3: CASSLQGADGYTF; DNA: TGTGCCAGCAGCTTGCAGGGGGCTGATGGCTACACCTTC
J: TRBJ1-6; V: TRBV13; size: few; D: TRBD1; CDR3: CASSQRTGRTNSPLHF; DNA: TGTGCCAGCAGCCAAAGGACAGGGAGAACAAATTCACCCCTCCACTTT
J: TRBJ2-1; V: TRBV19; size: NA; D: NA; CDR3: CASSIGAGRVNNEQFF; DNA: TGTGCCAGTAGTATAGGGGCGGGGCGGGTTAACAATGAGCAGTTCTTC
J: TRBJ2-2; V: TRBV5-6; size: NA; D: TRBD1; CDR3: CASSSKQGIFGELFF; DNA: TGTGCCAGCAGCTCTAAACAGGGGATTTTCGGGGAGCTGTTTTTT
J: TRBJ2-4; V: TRBV11-3; size: NA; D: NA; CDR3: CASSTVTVPGQNIQYF; DNA: TGTGCCAGCAGCACCGTGACAGTACCTGGCCAAAACATTCAGTACTTC
J: TRBJ2-7; V: TRBV6-5; size: NA; D: TRBD1; CDR3: CASRRQGSYEQYF; DNA: TGTGCCAGCAGGAGACAGGGCTCCTACGAGCAGTACTTC
J: TRBJ2-3; V: TRBV19; size: few; D: NA; CDR3: CASSDQPGLGPDTQYF; DNA: TGTGCCAGTAGTGATCAACCGGGACTGGGACCTGATACGCAGTATTTT
J: TRBJ2-1; V: TRBV11-2; size: NA; D: TRBD2; CDR3: CASSISGGANVEQFF; DNA: TGTGCCAGCAGCATTAGCGGGGGGGCCAATGTTGAGCAGTTCTTC
J: TRBJ1-2; V: TRBV11-2; size: once; D: TRBD1; CDR3: CASSSPQGARGYTF; DNA: TGTGCCAGCAGCTCACCACAGGGGGCGAGGGGCTACACCTTC
J: TRBJ1-2; V: TRBV6-5; size: NA; D: NA; CDR3: CASSYSILGGYTF; DNA: TGTGCCAGCAGTTACTCGATACTCGGGGGCTACACCTTC
J: TRBJ1-3; V: TRBV6-6; size: NA; D: NA; CDR3: CASSYGGSSSGNTIYF; DNA: TGTGCCAGCAGTTACGGGGGGTCAAGCTCTGGAAACACCATATATTTT
J: TRBJ1-5; V: TRBV19; size: NA; D: NA; CDR3: CASSIRGLGNQPQHF; DNA: TGTGCCAGTAGTATTCGTGGCCTAGGCAATCAGCCCCAGCATTTT
J: TRBJ1-5; V: TRBV5-8; size: NA; D: NA; CDR3: CASSLEPGVRNQPQHF; DNA: TGTGCCAGCAGCTTGGAGCCCGGGGTACGCAATCAGCCCCAGCATTTT
J: TRBJ1-5; V: TRBV19; size: NA; D: TRBD1; CDR3: CATRTGGVQPQHF; DNA: TGTGCCACCAGGACAGGGGGCGTACAGCCCCAGCATTTT
J: TRBJ2-2; V: TRBV5-5; size: NA; D: TRBD2; CDR3: CASSWVAGATGELFF; DNA: TGTGCCAGCAGCTGGGTAGCGGGGGCCACCGGGGAGCTGTTTTTT
J: TRBJ1-1; V: TRBV18; size: NA; D: NA; CDR3: CASSPQGTEAFF; DNA: TGTGCCAGCTCACCACAGGGGACTGAGGCTTTCTTT
J: TRBJ1-5; V: TRBV4-1; size: NA; D: NA; CDR3: CASSQAGTVGQPQHF; DNA: TGCGCCAGCAGCCAGGCGGGTACGGTTGGACAGCCCCAGCATTTT
J: TRBJ1-2; V: TRBV4-1; size: NA; D: NA; CDR3: CASSQEFAALDYGYTF; DNA: TGCGCCAGCAGCCAAGAATTCGCGGCCCTCGACTATGGCTACACCTTC
J: TRBJ1-6; V: TRBV12-2; size: once; D: NA; CDR3: CASRFSKDRGLRSPLHF; DNA: TGTGCAAGTCGCTTTTCGAAGGACAGGGGTCTTCGGTCACCCCTCCACTTT
J: TRBJ1-1; V: TRBV6-5; size: NA; D: TRBD1; CDR3: CASRTGQGHTEAFF; DNA: TGTGCCAGCAGAACAGGACAGGGCCACACTGAAGCTTTCTTT
J: TRBJ1-5; V: TRBV19; size: NA; D: TRBD1; CDR3: CASRPRTGRLNQPQHF; DNA: TGTGCCAGTAGACCTCGGACAGGGCGGTTGAATCAGCCCCAGCATTTT
J: TRBJ2-1; V: TRBV11-2; size: once; D: TRBD1; CDR3: CASSLGQSYNEQFF; DNA: TGTGCCAGCAGCTTGGGACAGAGCTACAATGAGCAGTTCTTC
J: TRBJ2-5; V: TRBV19; size: NA; D: TRBD2; CDR3: CASSRRSGGAYETQYF; DNA: TGTGCCAGTAGTAGGCGTAGCGGGGGGGCGTACGAGACCCAGTACTTC
J: TRBJ1-1; V: TRBV5-4; size: NA; D: NA; CDR3: CASSPGGRDTEAFF; DNA: TGTGCCAGCAGCCCGGGGGGCCGGGACACTGAAGCTTTCTTT
J: TRBJ1-1; V: TRBV5-1; size: NA; D: TRBD1; CDR3: CASSLGTGGTEAFF; DNA: TGCGCCAGCAGCTTGGGGACAGGGGGCACTGAAGCTTTCTTT
J: TRBJ1-4; V: TRBV30; size: NA; D: NA; CDR3: CAWSDRVRTNEKLFF; DNA: TGTGCCTGGAGTGACAGGGTTCGAACTAATGAAAAACTGTTTTTT
J: TRBJ2-5; V: TRBV7-2; size: NA; D: TRBD2; CDR3: CASSFGLAGGGKTQYF; DNA: TGTGCCAGCAGCTTCGGACTAGCGGGGGGGGGAAAGACCCAGTACTTC
J: TRBJ2-7; V: TRBV4-1; size: NA; D: TRBD2; CDR3: CATSPGGLAGEEQYF; DNA: TGCGCCACTTCGCCTGGGGGACTAGCGGGGGAAGAGCAGTACTTC
J: TRBJ2-7; V: TRBV6-5; size: NA; D: NA; CDR3: CASAEAFSYEQYF; DNA: TGTGCCAGCGCGGAGGCCTTCTCCTACGAGCAGTACTTC
J: TRBJ2-7; V: TRBV7-2; size: NA; D: TRBD1; CDR3: CASSRDRGGSYEQYF; DNA: TGTGCCAGCAGCCGGGACAGGGGAGGGTCCTACGAGCAGTACTTC
J: TRBJ1-1; V: TRBV6-5; size: NA; D: NA; CDR3: CASSYFKQNTEAFF; DNA: TGTGCCAGCAGTTACTTCAAGCAGAACACTGAAGCTTTCTTT
J: TRBJ1-5; V: TRBV19; size: NA; D: NA; CDR3: CASSIEGHRNQPQHF; DNA: TGTGCCAGTAGTATAGAGGGACACCGCAATCAGCCCCAGCATTTT
J: TRBJ2-3; V: TRBV5-6; size: NA; D: TRBD2; CDR3: CASSWNLAGGPRVEQYF; DNA: TGTGCCAGCAGCTGGAACCTAGCGGGGGGGCCCCGGGTTGAGCAGTATTTT
J: TRBJ1-2; V: TRBV28; size: once; D: TRBD1; CDR3: CASRPGQGDYGYTF; DNA: TGTGCCAGCAGGCCCGGACAGGGCGACTATGGCTACACCTTC